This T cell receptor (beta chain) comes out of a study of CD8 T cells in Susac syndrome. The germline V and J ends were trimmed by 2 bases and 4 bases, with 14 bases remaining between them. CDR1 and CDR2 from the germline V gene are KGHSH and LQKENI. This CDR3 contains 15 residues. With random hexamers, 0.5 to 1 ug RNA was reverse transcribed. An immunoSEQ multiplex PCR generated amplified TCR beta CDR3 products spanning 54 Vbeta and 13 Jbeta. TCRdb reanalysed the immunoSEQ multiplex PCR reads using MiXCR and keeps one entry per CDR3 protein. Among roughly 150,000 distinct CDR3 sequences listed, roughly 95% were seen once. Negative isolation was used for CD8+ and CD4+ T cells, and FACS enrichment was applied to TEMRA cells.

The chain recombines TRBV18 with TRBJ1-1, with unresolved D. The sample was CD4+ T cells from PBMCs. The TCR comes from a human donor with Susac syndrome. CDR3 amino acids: CASSPLGRARTEAFF. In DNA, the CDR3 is TGTGCCAGCTCACCATTGGGTAGGGCTCGCACTGAAGCTTTCTTT.